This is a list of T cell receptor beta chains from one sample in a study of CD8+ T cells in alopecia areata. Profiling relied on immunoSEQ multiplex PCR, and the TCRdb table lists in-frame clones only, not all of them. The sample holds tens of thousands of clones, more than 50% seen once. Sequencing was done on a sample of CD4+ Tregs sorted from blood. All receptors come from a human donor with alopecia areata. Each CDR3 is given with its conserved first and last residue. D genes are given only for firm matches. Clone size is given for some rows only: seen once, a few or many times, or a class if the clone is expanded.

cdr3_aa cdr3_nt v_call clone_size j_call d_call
CASSFQGWRSPLHF TGTGCCAGCAGCTTTCAGGGGTGGAGGTCACCCCTCCACTTT TRBV7-2 . TRBJ1-6 .
CASSAGTNYGYTF TGTGCCAGCAGCGCCGGGACGAACTATGGCTACACCTTC TRBV5-6 . TRBJ1-2 .
CASSAGTAPTNEKLFF TGTGCCAGCAGCGCCGGGACGGCCCCAACTAATGAAAAACTGTTTTTT TRBV7-9 . TRBJ1-4 .
CASSLVQLLGRDTQYF TGTGCCAGCAGCTTGGTCCAGCTTTTAGGGCGAGATACGCAGTATTTT TRBV5-4 . TRBJ2-3 .
CAISETGGSAKNIQYF TGTGCCATCAGTGAGACAGGGGGCTCGGCCAAAAACATTCAGTACTTC TRBV10-3 . TRBJ2-4 TRBD1
CASSFGGADYNEQFF TGTGCCAGCAGCTTTGGAGGGGCCGACTACAATGAGCAGTTCTTC TRBV7-2 once TRBJ2-1 .
CASSFEGGPQPQHF TGCGCCAGCAGCTTTGAAGGGGGGCCGCAGCCCCAGCATTTT TRBV5-1 few TRBJ1-5 .
CASSIRTSGNTDTQYF TGTGCCAGTAGTATTCGGACTAGCGGGAACACAGATACGCAGTATTTT TRBV19 . TRBJ2-3 TRBD2
CASSGTARFQETQYF TGTGCCAGCTCCGGGACAGCAAGATTTCAAGAGACCCAGTACTTC TRBV2 . TRBJ2-5 TRBD1
CASSLVTGTSGSSYEQYF TGTGCCAGCAGCTTAGTGACCGGGACTAGCGGGAGCTCCTACGAGCAGTACTTC TRBV7-2 few TRBJ2-7 TRBD2
CASSGQGQGKGNEQFF TGTGCCAGCAGTGGACAAGGACAGGGGAAAGGCAATGAGCAGTTCTTC TRBV6-1 few TRBJ2-1 TRBD1
CASSLGEGTGELFF TGTGCCAGCAGCTTGGGGGAAGGCACCGGGGAGCTGTTTTTT TRBV5-6 once TRBJ2-2 .
CASSPILIGQYTGELFF TGCGCCAGCAGCCCCATACTAATCGGACAGTACACCGGGGAGCTGTTTTTT TRBV5-1 few TRBJ2-2 .
CASSLTRDSYEQYF TGTGCTAGCAGCTTAACCCGGGACAGCTACGAGCAGTACTTC TRBV7-7 . TRBJ2-7 TRBD1
CASSRGQGNTEAFF TGTGCCAGCAGCCGGGGACAGGGGAACACTGAAGCTTTCTTT TRBV7-9 few TRBJ1-1 TRBD1
CASSGKTNTGELFF TGCGCCAGCAGCGGGAAGACCAACACCGGGGAGCTGTTTTTT TRBV5-1 . TRBJ2-2 .
CASSLVGATNPYEQYF TGTGCCAGCAGCTTAGTGGGGGCAACAAACCCCTACGAGCAGTACTTC TRBV7-2 few TRBJ2-7 .
CASSPRTSGYNEQFF TGTGCCAGCAGCCCGCGGACTAGCGGATACAATGAGCAGTTCTTC TRBV6-4 . TRBJ2-1 TRBD2
CASSVQGIYNSPLHF TGTGCCAGCAGTGTTCAGGGGATCTATAATTCACCCCTCCACTTT TRBV2 few TRBJ1-6 .
CASIDRREGFMGEQFF TGTGCCAGCATCGATAGGCGGGAGGGGTTCATGGGTGAGCAGTTCTTC TRBV7-9 . TRBJ2-1 TRBD2
CASSATAGAVYNEQFF TGTGCCAGCAGCGCCACAGCGGGAGCGGTTTACAATGAGCAGTTCTTC TRBV7-2 . TRBJ2-1 TRBD2
CASSPDIADTQYF TGTGCCAGCTCACCGGACATTGCAGATACGCAGTATTTT TRBV18 medium-sized TRBJ2-3 .
CATSITGTSKNEQFF TGTGCCACCAGCATTACCGGGACTAGTAAAAATGAGCAGTTCTTC TRBV15 . TRBJ2-1 TRBD2
CASSLLVQETQYF TGTGCCAGCAGCTTATTAGTGCAAGAGACCCAGTACTTC TRBV7-9 . TRBJ2-5 .
CATSRDRGETQYF TGTGCCACCAGCAGAGACAGGGGTGAGACCCAGTACTTC TRBV15 . TRBJ2-5 .